This T cell receptor beta chain originates from a study of graft-versus-host responses after intestinal transplantation. Overall study: After anti-thymocyte globulin induction, recipients took tacrolimus and steroids for three to four years. Study-wide points: The study found high graft-versus-host to host-versus-graft clonal ratios in allografts of patients with graft-donor T cell macrochimerism. Recipient marrow showed GvH clones, some seen first in ileum or blood. Among circulating GvH clones, peak levels were associated with early post-transplant declines in HvG clones.

TCRdb's copy holds only in-frame clones and misses some; the assay was immunoSEQ multiplex PCR. The data show 90,000 to 150,000 clones, with about 93% seen just once and around 0.12% held by the top ten. Worth noting for this clone: What it binds is not known.

The ends were cut back, 2 bases at V and 2 bases at J, with 14 bases in the middle. Germline V CDR1 and CDR2: KGHSH, LQKENI. The length of the CDR3 is 16 residues. V usage is TRBV18 and J usage is TRBJ2-3; TRBD1 or TRBD2 may be the D gene (5 bases each). This TCR was recovered from a human donor who received an intestinal transplant. This specimen consisted of unstimulated CD4+ T cells sorted from spleen or lymph node cells, obtained before intestinal transplant. The CDR3 DNA sequence: TGTGCCAGCTCACCATTATCAAGGGGAGCCACAGATACGCAGTATTTT. It codes for CASSPLSRGATDTQYF. The variable domain in full, completed from reference TRBV18 and TRBJ2-3, reads NAGVMQNPRHLVRRRGQEARLRCSPMKGHSHVYWYRQLPEEGLKFMVYLQKENIIDESGMPKERFSAEFPKEGPSILRIQQVVRGDSAAYFCASSPLSRGATDTQYFGPGTRLTVL.